These T cell receptor beta chains were read from a single sample in a study of read filtering for tumor transcriptome and immune sequencing. MiXCR, applied by TCRdb to the reads, yields one record per CDR3 protein. The repertoire holds some 80,000 distinct CDR3 sequences, with more than 9% as singletons. Sequenced input: a population of CD138-negative cells sorted from bone marrow. The receptors stem from a donor at least 40 years old with multiple myeloma. The CDR3 runs from the conserved cysteine through the conserved F or W. Fields, in order: CDR3 DNA, CDR3 protein, CDR3 length, D gene, J gene, clone size, V gene. The D gene is left open where the match is weak. Size is omitted from some rows. Given values are once, few, many or a class for expanded clones.

CDR3nt: TGTGCCAGCGGTGAGGGTTGGGATACCTCCTACGAGCAGTACTTC
CDR3aa: CASGEGWDTSYEQYF
len: 15
d_gene: -
j_gene: TRBJ2-7
abundance: many
v_gene: TRBV2

CDR3nt: TGTGCCAGCGGATCACAGGGGGAAAAACTGTTTTTT
CDR3aa: CASGSQGEKLFF
len: 12
d_gene: TRBD1
j_gene: TRBJ1-4
abundance: many
v_gene: TRBV12-3/TRBV12-4

CDR3nt: TGCGCCAGCAGCCCAGGGGGGGCGAACACCGGGGAGCTGTTTTTT
CDR3aa: CASSPGGANTGELFF
len: 15
d_gene: -
j_gene: TRBJ2-2
abundance: few
v_gene: TRBV5-1

CDR3nt: TGCAGTGCCAGGGGGACGCCGGGGGAGACCCAGTACTTC
CDR3aa: CSARGTPGETQYF
len: 13
d_gene: TRBD1
j_gene: TRBJ2-5
abundance: many
v_gene: TRBV20-1

CDR3nt: TGTGCCAGCAGCCCCCCGGACAGGGTGGGCTATGGCTACACCTTC
CDR3aa: CASSPPDRVGYGYTF
len: 15
d_gene: TRBD1
j_gene: TRBJ1-2
abundance: many
v_gene: TRBV5-4

CDR3nt: TGTGCCAGTAGTAGCAGCGGCGGGGACTACAATGAGCAGTTCTTC
CDR3aa: CASSSSGGDYNEQFF
len: 15
d_gene: -
j_gene: TRBJ2-1
abundance: many
v_gene: TRBV19

CDR3nt: TGCAGTGCCATCAGGACAACCGACAATTATTATAGCAATCAGCCCCAGCATTTT
CDR3aa: CSAIRTTDNYYSNQPQHF
len: 18
d_gene: -
j_gene: TRBJ1-5
abundance: many
v_gene: TRBV20-1

CDR3nt: TGTGCCAGCAGCCAAGGTCGGCGGGACAGGGGTTCAGATACGCAGTATTTT
CDR3aa: CASSQGRRDRGSDTQYF
len: 17
d_gene: TRBD1
j_gene: TRBJ2-3
abundance: many
v_gene: TRBV14

CDR3nt: TGTGCCAGCAGCCCCTCGGGTCCCTACGAGCAGTACTTC
CDR3aa: CASSPSGPYEQYF
len: 13
d_gene: -
j_gene: TRBJ2-7
abundance: -
v_gene: TRBV7-9

CDR3nt: TGTGCCAGCAGTTATGGGACCGACGAGCAGTACTTC
CDR3aa: CASSYGTDEQYF
len: 12
d_gene: -
j_gene: TRBJ2-7
abundance: many
v_gene: TRBV2

CDR3nt: TGCAGCGTTGAACCCTCACAGGGGATGGATGGCTACACCTTC
CDR3aa: CSVEPSQGMDGYTF
len: 14
d_gene: TRBD1
j_gene: TRBJ1-2
abundance: many
v_gene: TRBV29-1

CDR3nt: TGTGCCAGCAGCCCCAGGGTACGGGAGACCCAGTACTTC
CDR3aa: CASSPRVRETQYF
len: 13
d_gene: -
j_gene: TRBJ2-5
abundance: many
v_gene: TRBV11-2

CDR3nt: TGTGCCAGCAGCCCTCGGGACAGGGATTACGAGCAGTACTTC
CDR3aa: CASSPRDRDYEQYF
len: 14
d_gene: TRBD1
j_gene: TRBJ2-7
abundance: many
v_gene: TRBV14

CDR3nt: TGCGCCAGCAGTCGACCCCCGGGACAGGGTTACAATGAGCAGTTCTTC
CDR3aa: CASSRPPGQGYNEQFF
len: 16
d_gene: TRBD1
j_gene: TRBJ2-1
abundance: few
v_gene: TRBV23-1

CDR3nt: TGTGCCAGCAGCCAAGATTCTGGTTCCGAGCAGTACTTC
CDR3aa: CASSQDSGSEQYF
len: 13
d_gene: -
j_gene: TRBJ2-7
abundance: many
v_gene: TRBV3-1

CDR3nt: TGTGCCAGCAGTCGGGGACCCTCCTACGAGCAGTACTTC
CDR3aa: CASSRGPSYEQYF
len: 13
d_gene: -
j_gene: TRBJ2-7
abundance: many
v_gene: TRBV28

CDR3nt: TGCAGCGTTGAAAGGACGGCTGTTTACGATACGCAGTATTTT
CDR3aa: CSVERTAVYDTQYF
len: 14
d_gene: -
j_gene: TRBJ2-3
abundance: many
v_gene: TRBV29-1

CDR3nt: TGTGCCAGCAGTTCGGGACTTAGGACCGGGCTGGATACGCAGTATTTT
CDR3aa: CASSSGLRTGLDTQYF
len: 16
d_gene: -
j_gene: TRBJ2-3
abundance: many
v_gene: TRBV12-3/TRBV12-4

CDR3nt: TGCAGCGTTGAACAGGGGATCGAAGCTTTCTTT
CDR3aa: CSVEQGIEAFF
len: 11
d_gene: -
j_gene: TRBJ1-1
abundance: many
v_gene: TRBV29-1

CDR3nt: TGTGCCAGCAGTGAAGGGCAGGGCGGCACTGAAGCTTTCTTT
CDR3aa: CASSEGQGGTEAFF
len: 14
d_gene: -
j_gene: TRBJ1-1
abundance: many
v_gene: TRBV6-1

CDR3nt: TGCGCCAGCAGTGGGACTAGCTATGAGCAGTTCTTC
CDR3aa: CASSGTSYEQFF
len: 12
d_gene: TRBD2
j_gene: TRBJ2-1
abundance: many
v_gene: TRBV5-1

CDR3nt: TGTGCCAGCAGCCTGGCTGGGGGTGGCTCCTACAATGAGCAGTTCTTC
CDR3aa: CASSLAGGGSYNEQFF
len: 16
d_gene: -
j_gene: TRBJ2-1
abundance: few
v_gene: TRBV11-2

CDR3nt: TGTGCCTGGAAATACGCGTGGACTGAAGCTTTCTTT
CDR3aa: CAWKYAWTEAFF
len: 12
d_gene: -
j_gene: TRBJ1-1
abundance: many
v_gene: TRBV30

CDR3nt: TGCAGTGCTAGAGATTCAGGGGGTAGCTCCTACAATGAGCAGTTCTTC
CDR3aa: CSARDSGGSSYNEQFF
len: 16
d_gene: TRBD1
j_gene: TRBJ2-1
abundance: many
v_gene: TRBV20-1

CDR3nt: TGTGCCAGCAGTGACTCTGACAGGGGGCTCTACAATGAGCAGTTCTTC
CDR3aa: CASSDSDRGLYNEQFF
len: 16
d_gene: TRBD1
j_gene: TRBJ2-1
abundance: many
v_gene: TRBV6-4

CDR3nt: TGTGCCAGCAGGCCTCTTGGGGACAATCAGCCCCAGCATTTT
CDR3aa: CASRPLGDNQPQHF
len: 14
d_gene: -
j_gene: TRBJ1-5
abundance: many
v_gene: TRBV6-1

CDR3nt: TGCAGCGTTCGAAGACTTATTTCACCCACAGATACGCAGTATTTT
CDR3aa: CSVRRLISPTDTQYF
len: 15
d_gene: -
j_gene: TRBJ2-3
abundance: many
v_gene: TRBV29-1

CDR3nt: TGTGCCAGCAGTGAAGCCCAGAACACTGAAGCTTTCTTT
CDR3aa: CASSEAQNTEAFF
len: 13
d_gene: -
j_gene: TRBJ1-1
abundance: many
v_gene: TRBV6-4

CDR3nt: TGCGCCGGCAGCTTGGACGGATCTGGGGCCAACGTCCTGACTTTC
CDR3aa: CAGSLDGSGANVLTF
len: 15
d_gene: -
j_gene: TRBJ2-6
abundance: few
v_gene: TRBV5-1

CDR3nt: TGTGCCAGTAGTGCTATAGCGGGAAACTCCTACGAGCAGTACTTC
CDR3aa: CASSAIAGNSYEQYF
len: 15
d_gene: TRBD2
j_gene: TRBJ2-7
abundance: few
v_gene: TRBV19

CDR3nt: TGTGCCAGCAGCCCCACAGGGGGCCGGGGGACTGAAGCTTTCTTT
CDR3aa: CASSPTGGRGTEAFF
len: 15
d_gene: TRBD1
j_gene: TRBJ1-1
abundance: many
v_gene: TRBV7-8

CDR3nt: TGTGCCAGCAGTTACGAGAACACCGGGGAGCTGTTTTTT
CDR3aa: CASSYENTGELFF
len: 13
d_gene: -
j_gene: TRBJ2-2
abundance: many
v_gene: TRBV2

CDR3nt: TGTGCCAGCAGCCACCGACAGGGCCTCCAAGAGACCCAGTACTTC
CDR3aa: CASSHRQGLQETQYF
len: 15
d_gene: TRBD1
j_gene: TRBJ2-5
abundance: -
v_gene: TRBV7-6

CDR3nt: TGTGCTAGTGGCGAACAGGGTTCTGAAGCTTTCTTT
CDR3aa: CASGEQGSEAFF
len: 12
d_gene: -
j_gene: TRBJ1-1
abundance: many
v_gene: TRBV12-5

CDR3nt: TGTGCCTGGAGTGTACTGGGACAGGGGACCCAGTACTTC
CDR3aa: CAWSVLGQGTQYF
len: 13
d_gene: TRBD1
j_gene: TRBJ2-5
abundance: many
v_gene: TRBV30

CDR3nt: TGTGCCAGCAGCTTAGCGCAGGGGGCAAGCTATGGCTACACCTTC
CDR3aa: CASSLAQGASYGYTF
len: 15
d_gene: TRBD1
j_gene: TRBJ1-2
abundance: many
v_gene: TRBV11-2

CDR3nt: TGCAGTGCTAGTCGTGGACAGACTGTCGAGCAGTACTTC
CDR3aa: CSASRGQTVEQYF
len: 13
d_gene: -
j_gene: TRBJ2-7
abundance: many
v_gene: TRBV20-1

CDR3nt: TGTGCCAGCAGCGCTACATTTAATCAGCCCCAGCATTTT
CDR3aa: CASSATFNQPQHF
len: 13
d_gene: -
j_gene: TRBJ1-5
abundance: many
v_gene: TRBV11-1

CDR3nt: TGTGCCAGCCGCGATACCCAGACTAGTCTGACCGGGGAGCTGTTTTTT
CDR3aa: CASRDTQTSLTGELFF
len: 16
d_gene: -
j_gene: TRBJ2-2
abundance: many
v_gene: TRBV19

CDR3nt: TGTGCCAGCAGTGAAAGGGGGGGGGTCCCATATGGCTACACCTTC
CDR3aa: CASSERGGVPYGYTF
len: 15
d_gene: -
j_gene: TRBJ1-2
abundance: many
v_gene: TRBV6-1